The subject of this entry is one T cell receptor beta chain. Only one count was recorded for this clone. Its antigen is not yet known. Base qualities were left out, and no much larger clone turns up one base away. This entry is derived from a study of T cell changes during pregnancy in multiple sclerosis (dated by TCRdb to about 2019). Describing the broader study: The study examined how the T cell repertoire changed over the course of pregnancy in women with multiple sclerosis.

V is pruned by 4 bases and J by 5 bases, leaving 4 bases of the junction without a gene match. The germline V gene provides CDR1 SQVTM and CDR2 ANQGSEA. From the cysteine through the phenylalanine, the CDR3 covers 15 amino acids. The kept DNA is CDR3 alone, 45 bases in frame from the first base. The library was built by means of the immunoSEQ multiplex PCR assay. Drawn from immuneACCESS, this table holds only the in-frame rearrangements with V and J called that TCRdb kept. Clones are partly lost; checked studies trace under half to an unresolved V gene and leave the rest unexplained. The sample table shows roughly 69,000 clones, and more than 85% are seen once. Roughly 1.4% of the sample goes to the ten largest clones.

The rearrangement joined TRBV29-1 to TRBJ2-3; the central 15 bases match TRBD2. This clonotype was obtained from a female donor with multiple sclerosis, enrolled in a pregnancy study. The sample was peripheral blood, taken in the second trimester of pregnancy. The CDR3 here reads CSVGTSGRGIDTQYF. The DNA sequence follows: TGCAGCGTTGGGACTAGCGGGAGGGGGATAGATACGCAGTATTTT.